The source of this TCR beta chain is a study of T cells in Graves' hyperthyroidism and ophthalmopathy. This clonotype was counted many times. TCR beta CDR3 regions were amplified from RNA transcripts. The HTBI set primed first-round TCR CDR3 RT-PCR. TCRdb passed the multiplex PCR reads through MiXCR, listing each CDR3 protein once. The sample holds about 400,000 distinct CDR3 sequences, about 16% seen once. The receptor comes from a woman aged 60-75 years with Graves' ophthalmopathy. Sample: blood.

The DNA for the CDR3 is TGCAGTGCTAGAGCAGGGGTCGATGAGCAGTTCTTC. It codes for CSARAGVDEQFF. The chain is built from TRBV20-1 and TRBJ2-1; D may be TRBD1 (6 bases). Between the trimmed V and J ends, which lost 1 base and 8 bases, there was a span of 9 bases. The CDR3 consists of 12 residues. CDR1 is DFQATT and CDR2 is SNEGSKA in the germline V gene (reference sequence).